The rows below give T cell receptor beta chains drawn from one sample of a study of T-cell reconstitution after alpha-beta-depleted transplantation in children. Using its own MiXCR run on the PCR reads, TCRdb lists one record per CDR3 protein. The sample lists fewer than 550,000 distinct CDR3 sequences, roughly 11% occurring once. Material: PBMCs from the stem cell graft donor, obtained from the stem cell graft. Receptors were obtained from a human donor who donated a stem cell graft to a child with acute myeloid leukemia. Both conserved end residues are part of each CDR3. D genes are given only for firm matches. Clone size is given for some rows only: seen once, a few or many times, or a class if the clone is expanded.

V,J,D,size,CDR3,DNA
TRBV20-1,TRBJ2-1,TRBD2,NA,CSASGTSDSNEQFF,TGCAGTGCCAGCGGGACTAGTGATTCCAATGAGCAGTTCTTC
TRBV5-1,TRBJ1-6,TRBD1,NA,CASSFIQGNNSPLHF,TGCGCCAGCAGCTTCATACAGGGGAATAATTCACCCCTCCACTTT
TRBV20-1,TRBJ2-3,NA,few,CSAPRGGGDTQYF,TGCAGTGCTCCAAGAGGGGGTGGGGATACGCAGTATTTT
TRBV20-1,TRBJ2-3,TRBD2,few,CSATGGWGLEFVGDTQYF,TGCAGTGCTACCGGCGGGTGGGGACTAGAGTTTGTTGGTGATACGCAGTATTTT
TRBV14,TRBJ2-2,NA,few,CASSPGMVGELFF,TGTGCCAGCAGCCCAGGGATGGTCGGGGAGCTGTTTTTT
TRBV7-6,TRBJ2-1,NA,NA,CASSLAFRQWANEQFF,TGTGCCAGCAGCTTAGCGTTTAGGCAGTGGGCCAATGAGCAGTTCTTC
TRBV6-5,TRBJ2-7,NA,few,CASSYSTQLGNYEQYF,TGTGCCAGCAGTTACTCGACTCAGTTAGGAAACTACGAGCAGTACTTC
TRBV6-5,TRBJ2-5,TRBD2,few,CASSYSTSGARLQETQYF,TGTGCCAGCAGTTACTCGACTAGCGGGGCGAGACTTCAAGAGACCCAGTACTTC
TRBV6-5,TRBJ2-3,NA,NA,CASSYSKGSTDTQYF,TGTGCCAGCAGTTACTCGAAGGGTAGCACAGATACGCAGTATTTT
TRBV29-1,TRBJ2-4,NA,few,CSVDSGIQYF,TGCAGCGTTGATTCGGGCATTCAGTACTTC
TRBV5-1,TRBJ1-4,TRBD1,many,CASSSVIGQGLRVANEKLFF,TGCGCCAGCAGCTCAGTCATTGGACAGGGTTTGAGAGTGGCTAATGAAAAACTGTTTTTT
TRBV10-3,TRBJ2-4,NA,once,CAISESGPLVLAKNIQYF,TGTGCCATCAGTGAGTCGGGCCCTTTGGTACTAGCCAAAAACATTCAGTACTTC
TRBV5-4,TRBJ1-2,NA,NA,CASSPTGTYGYTF,TGTGCCAGCAGCCCGACAGGTACATATGGCTACACCTTC
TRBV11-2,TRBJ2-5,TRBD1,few,CASRRAGTAFQETQYF,TGTGCCAGCAGGCGAGCCGGGACAGCGTTCCAAGAGACCCAGTACTTC
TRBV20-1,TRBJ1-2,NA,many,CSAKTLSYGYTF,TGCAGTGCGAAAACTCTGAGCTATGGCTACACCTTC
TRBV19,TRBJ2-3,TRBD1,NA,CASKGTVGTDTQYF,TGTGCCAGTAAGGGGACAGTCGGCACAGATACGCAGTATTTT
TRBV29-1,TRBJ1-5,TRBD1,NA,CSVGDSKNQPQHF,TGCAGCGTTGGGGACAGCAAGAATCAGCCCCAGCATTTT
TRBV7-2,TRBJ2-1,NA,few,CASSLLRGGGSNEQFF,TGTGCCAGCAGCTTACTCCGGGGTGGTGGATCCAATGAGCAGTTCTTC
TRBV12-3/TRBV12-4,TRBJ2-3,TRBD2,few,CASSFRTSGTQYF,TGTGCCAGCAGTTTCCGGACTAGCGGGACGCAGTATTTT
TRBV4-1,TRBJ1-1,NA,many,CASSQPRGTLNTEAFF,TGCGCCAGCAGCCAACCTAGGGGCACACTGAACACTGAAGCTTTCTTT
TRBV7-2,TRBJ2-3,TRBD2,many,CASSSQAGGRDTQYF,TGTGCCAGCAGCTCACAAGCGGGGGGCAGAGATACGCAGTATTTT
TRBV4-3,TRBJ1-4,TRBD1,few,CASSQTDGTGASGKLFF,TGCGCCAGCAGCCAAACCGACGGGACAGGGGCATCTGGGAAACTGTTTTTT
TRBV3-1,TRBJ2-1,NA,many,CASSPDGGSSYNEQFF,TGTGCCAGCAGCCCCGATGGAGGGAGCTCCTACAATGAGCAGTTCTTC
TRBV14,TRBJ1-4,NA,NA,CASSPPTGVEKLFF,TGTGCCAGCAGCCCTCCGACGGGGGTCGAAAAACTGTTTTTT